These 17 T cell receptor beta chains originate from one sample sequenced in a study of radiotherapy plus CTLA-4 blockade in lung cancer. The method was immunoSEQ multiplex PCR; TCRdb's version includes in-frame clones alone and lacks a portion of them. This sample has some 52,000 clones; more than 65% occur once, and the top ten carry about 2.9%. Sequenced material: peripheral blood, taken from a patient treated with radiotherapy plus ipilimumab. These TCRs come from a human donor with non-small cell lung cancer who had a partial response to radiotherapy plus ipilimumab.

The V and J genes are TRBV7-2 and TRBJ2-7, with D perhaps matching TRBD2 (5 bases). V lost 1 base and J 6 bases, leaving 10 bases between the germline ends. Germline loops: CDR1 SGHTA, CDR2 FQGNSA. The length of the CDR3 is 13 residues. The CDR3 coding sequence is TGTGCCAGCAGCTTAGTTTCGGGGTTCGAGCAGTACTTC. This sequence encodes CASSLVSGFEQYF.

The chain links TRBV27 to TRBJ2-1; D is unclear. Germline CDR1 is MNHEY and CDR2 is SMNVEV (reference sequence). V was pared by 0 bases and J by 8 bases, with 5 bases between. The CDR3 has 12 amino acids. The CDR3, as DNA: TGTGCCAGCAGTTTATCTGGCTATGAGCAGTTCTTC. Translated: CASSLSGYEQFF.

The CDR3 loop is CASQGQGTEAFF. CDR3 nucleotides: TGTGCCAGCCAGGGTCAGGGCACTGAAGCTTTCTTT. This chain joins TRBV11-2 and TRBJ1-1; maybe TRBD1 (5 bases). CDR3 length: 12 residues. Germline CDR1 SGHAT, CDR2 FQNNGV. The V gene lost 8 bases and the J gene lost 4 bases, with 11 bases spanning the gap.

CDR3 coding DNA: TGTGCCAGCAGCGGCCCGCTAGCTACATTGGCTCATCAGCCCCAGCATTTT. This sequence encodes CASSGPLATLAHQPQHF. V is TRBV21-1 and J is TRBJ1-5. TRBV21-1 is annotated as a pseudogene. The CDR3 length is 17 residues.

The gene calls are TRBV20-1 and TRBJ1-1; unclear D gene. Trimming took off 7 bases at V and 3 bases at J, with 6 bases between the two ends. Germline CDR1 is DFQATT and CDR2 is SNEGSKA (reference sequence). The CDR3 loop spans 10 amino acids. The CDR3 protein is CSVIYTEAFF. As DNA, the CDR3 is TGCAGTGTAATATACACTGAAGCTTTCTTT.

This clone came up once. The chain has TRBV5-6 and TRBJ1-2; 7 bases are a match to TRBD1. V dropped 0 bases and J dropped 8; count of bases not matched to a gene: 4. The CDR3 consists of 13 residues. CDR1 and CDR2 (germline): SGHDT, YYEEEE. CDR3 bases: TGTGCCAGCAGCTTGGCCGGGACAGAGGGCTACACCTTC. It is translated as CASSLAGTEGYTF.

This chain connects TRBV29-1 to TRBJ1-4; 10 bases are shared with TRBD1. J gave up 7 bases and V 7 bases, and 9 bases lay outside the gene matches. The CDR3 runs 14 residues. Germline V gene sequence: CDR1 SQVTM, CDR2 ANQGSEA. CDR3 in DNA: TGCAGCGCTAGCTCCGGGACAGGGGCTGAAAAACTGTTTTTT. This encodes CSASSGTGAEKLFF.

This clone showed up just a few times. The V call is TRBV29-1, the J call TRBJ2-7; D not certain. This CDR3 spans 13 amino acids. The germline V and J ends were trimmed by 0 bases and 3 bases, with 9 bases remaining between them. Germline V CDR1 and CDR2: SQVTM, ANQGSEA. CDR3 residues: CSVEDLSGYEQYF. The DNA for the CDR3 is TGCAGCGTTGAAGATCTGAGTGGCTACGAGCAGTACTTC.

The V call is TRBV9, the J call TRBJ2-2; possibly TRBD2 for D (5 bases). The germline V gene has CDR1 SGDLS and CDR2 YYNGEE. V shed 1 base and J shed 4 bases, with 11 bases lying between them. The CDR3 runs 15 residues. CDR3 region: CASSVQHSGTGELFF. The CDR3 DNA reads as TGTGCCAGCAGCGTACAGCACAGCGGCACCGGGGAGCTGTTTTTT.

This rearrangement joins TRBV4-2 to TRBJ1-1; D not certain. Trimming cost V 0 bases and J 1 base, with 6 bases left between them. Germline V gene data show CDR1 as LGHNA and CDR2 as YNFKEQ. The CDR3 extends over 14 amino acids. The CDR3 loop is CASSQDRGNTEAFF. As DNA, the CDR3 is TGTGCCAGCAGCCAAGATAGAGGGAACACTGAAGCTTTCTTT.

This clone was recorded a few times. The chain combines TRBV6-5 with TRBJ2-2; no reliable D call. Trimming stripped 3 bases from V and 8 bases from J, with 4 bases between. Germline CDR1 is MNHEY and CDR2 is SVGAGI. The CDR3 has 11 residues. The CDR3 DNA follows: TGTGCCAGCAGTTATAGAGGGGAGCTGTTTTTT. Protein: CASSYRGELFF.

In its sample, this clone was seen once. V is TRBV7-8 and J is TRBJ2-7, with 11 bases aligning to TRBD2. V shed 1 base and J 1 base; nucleotides not matched to a gene: 0. CDR3 length equals 15 residues. Germline V gene sequence: CDR1 SGHVS, CDR2 FQNEAQ. CDR3 in amino acids: CASSLGLAGSYEQYF. The CDR3 DNA sequence: TGTGCCAGCAGCTTAGGACTAGCGGGGTCCTACGAGCAGTACTTC.

The genes are TRBV5-1 and TRBJ2-5; D is undetermined. The V gene lost 1 base and the J gene lost 1 base, with 8 bases spanning the gap. CDR3 length equals 14 residues. CDR1 is SGHRS, CDR2 YFSETQ, per germline. CDR3 protein: CASSLYGLQETQYF. Here the CDR3 DNA reads TGCGCCAGCAGCTTGTACGGTCTCCAAGAGACCCAGTACTTC.

The chain couples TRBV28 to TRBJ1-2; D is uncertain. This CDR3 has 14 amino acids. V gave up 2 bases and J gave up 1 base, with 8 bases separating them. CDR1 is MDHEN, CDR2 SYDVKM, per germline. CDR3 in DNA: TGTGCCAGCAGTTTAGAAGTCAGTAACTATGGCTACACCTTC. This gives the protein CASSLEVSNYGYTF.

V gene TRBV7-8 combines with J gene TRBJ1-2; TRBD1 is a possible D gene (5 bases). V shed 5 bases and J shed 8 bases, with 15 bases lying between them. Germline V gives CDR1 SGHVS, CDR2 FQNEAQ. This CDR3 spans 13 amino acids. The CDR3 protein is CASSPDSKAGYTF. The CDR3 nucleotides are TGTGCCAGCAGCCCCGACAGCAAGGCGGGCTACACCTTC.

The J gene is TRBJ2-5, the V gene TRBV19, with 12 bases matching TRBD2. The ends lost 7 bases at V and 5 bases at J; junction bases unmatched: 8. The CDR3 totals 15 residues. Germline lookup yields CDR1 LNHDA and CDR2 SQIVND (reference sequence). The CDR3 region is CASTPGLAGTETQYF. The CDR3 DNA reads TGTGCCAGTACCCCTGGACTAGCGGGAACGGAGACCCAGTACTTC.

The gene calls are TRBV5-1 and TRBJ1-2; 9 bases are a match to TRBD1. Germline V gives CDR1 SGHRS, CDR2 YFSETQ. J lost 4 bases, V lost 0 bases, and 4 bases had no gene match. The CDR3 has 15 amino acids. The CDR3, as DNA: TGCGCCAGCAGCTTGGGCGGACAGGGGTTCTATGGCTACACCTTC. It is translated as CASSLGGQGFYGYTF.